This TCR beta chain derives from a study of cytomegalovirus exposure and HLA in healthy donors. Study in general: HLA-typed donors were the source of about 85 million unique TCRs held in an early data release. Study-wide results and limits: CMV serostatus alone was available as immune exposure information. Whilst most TCR sequences proved rare, a subset of public TCRs occurred across many donors. Further analysis was carried out later, and it showed several of the most significant clusters appearing linked to common viral pathogens.

Both 60 Vbeta primers and 13 Jbeta primers went into the PCR. Assay used: immunoSEQ multiplex PCR; TCRdb lists only in-frame clones, some missing. The sample has some 80,000 clones, around 73% seen once. Germline CDR1 reads SNHLY; CDR2 reads FYNNEI. This CDR3 is built from 15 residues. Deletions cut 6 bases from V and 7 bases from J, with 19 bases between. Concerning this clone: As yet, its antigen is unknown.

The receptor comes from a man between 50 and 59 years old in good health and CMV-seronegative. The sequenced sample consisted of PBMCs. This sequence joins TRBV2 and TRBJ2-1, with a tentative D call TRBD1 (5 bases). CDR3 protein: CASSREQALGNEQFF. In DNA form, the CDR3 reads TGTGCCAGCAGCCGTGAACAGGCCCTGGGAAATGAGCAGTTCTTC. Full variable domain (rest looked up from reference TRBV2 and TRBJ2-1): EPEVTQTPSHQVTQMGQEVILRCVPISNHLYFYWYRQILGQKVEFLVSFYNNEISEKSEIFDDQFSVERPDGSNFTLKIRSTKLEDSAMYFCASSREQALGNEQFFGPGTRLTVL.